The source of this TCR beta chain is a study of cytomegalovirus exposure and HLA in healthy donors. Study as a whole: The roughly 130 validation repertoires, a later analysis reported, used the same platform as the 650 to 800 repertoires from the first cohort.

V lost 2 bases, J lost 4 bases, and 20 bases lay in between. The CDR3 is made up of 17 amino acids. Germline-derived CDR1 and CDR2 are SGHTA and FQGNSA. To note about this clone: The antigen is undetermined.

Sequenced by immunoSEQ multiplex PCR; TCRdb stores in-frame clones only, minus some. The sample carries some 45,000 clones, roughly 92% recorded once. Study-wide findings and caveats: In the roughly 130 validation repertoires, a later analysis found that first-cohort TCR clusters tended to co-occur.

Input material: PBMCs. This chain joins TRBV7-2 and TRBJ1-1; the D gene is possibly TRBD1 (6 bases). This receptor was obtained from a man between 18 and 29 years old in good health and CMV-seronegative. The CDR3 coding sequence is TGTGCCAGCAGCTTACTAGGGGGAATTCACTTCGGCACTGAAGCTTTCTTT. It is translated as CASSLLGGIHFGTEAFF. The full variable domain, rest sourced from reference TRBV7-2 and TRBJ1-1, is GAGVSQSPSNKVTEKGKDVELRCDPISGHTALYWYRQSLGQGLEFLIYFQGNSAPDKSGLPSDRFSAERTGGSVSTLTIQRTQQEDSAVYLCASSLLGGIHFGTEAFFGQGTRLTVV.